These 20 T cell receptor beta chains were sequenced from one sample in a study of T cell responses to AZD1222 COVID-19 vaccine. Here immunoSEQ multiplex PCR was the method, and the copy in TCRdb shows in-frame clones only, minus some. Of some 120,000 clones detected, 88% appear once; the ten largest clones hold under 9%. The sample consisted of peripheral blood, taken on day 0 of AZD1222 vaccination. Receptors were obtained from an adult in good health.

V usage is TRBV18 and J usage is TRBJ1-5; 7 nucleotides line up with TRBD1. The CDR3 loop spans 13 amino acids. Trimming removed 5 bases from V and 7 bases from J; junction bases left unmatched: 5. Germline CDR1 reads KGHSH; CDR2 reads LQKENI. This chain's CDR3 is CASSSTGNQPQHF. The CDR3 bases are TGTGCCAGCTCATCGACAGGGAACCAGCCCCAGCATTTT.

CDR3 coding DNA: TGCGCCAGCAGCTTTTCCAGGGGGCGAGGTGAGCAGTACTTC. Translation gives CASSFSRGRGEQYF. The genes are TRBV5-1 and TRBJ2-7; 8 bases fit TRBD1. The CDR3 sequence is 14 residues long. Trimming removed 2 bases from V and 7 bases from J; junction bases left unmatched: 8. Germline values: CDR1 SGHRS, CDR2 YFSETQ.

The rearrangement links TRBV7-3 to TRBJ2-5; 9 bases match TRBD1. CDR1 is SGHTA and CDR2 is FQGTGA in the germline V gene. The CDR3 has 15 amino acids. V shed 4 bases, J shed 7 bases, and the junction held 10 bases outside the gene matches. This CDR3 reads CASSSEPGQGPTQYF. CDR3 DNA: TGTGCCAGCAGCTCCGAGCCGGGACAGGGACCGACCCAGTACTTC.

This clone turned up a few times. V gene TRBV7-9 combines with J gene TRBJ1-3; 10 bases are a match to TRBD1. Losses at the gene ends were 11 bases for V and 0 bases for J; bases not matched to a gene: 4. The CDR3 length is 14 residues. The germline CDR1 and CDR2 sequences are SEHNR and FQNEAQ (reference sequence). The CDR3 nucleotides read TGTGCCTTAAGACAGGGGGCCTCTGGAAACACCATATATTTT. Translating it yields CALRQGASGNTIYF.

J is TRBJ1-1 and V is TRBV18; D may be TRBD1 (6 bases). Germline CDR1 and CDR2: KGHSH and LQKENI. The V end was cut by 5 bases, the J end by 1 base, with 11 bases between. The CDR3 is made up of 14 amino acids. This CDR3 reads CASSVKQGNTEAFF. The CDR3, as DNA: TGTGCCAGCTCAGTTAAACAGGGGAACACTGAAGCTTTCTTT.

The J gene is TRBJ2-1, the V gene TRBV21-1; the D segment call TRBD2 is taken from the table without a DNA check. TRBV21-1 is flagged as a pseudogene. The CDR3 contains 15 residues. Here the CDR3 DNA reads TGTGCCAGCAGCAAAGAGGGACTAGCTTCACATGAGCAGTTCTTC. Translated, it gives CASSKEGLASHEQFF.

The V and J genes are TRBV2 and TRBJ2-5, with D uncertain. The CDR3 runs 12 residues. Germline assignment: CDR1 SNHLY and CDR2 FYNNEI. Trimming shortened V by 0 bases and J by 5 bases, and 4 bases separated the two germline ends. Written as DNA, the CDR3 is TGTGCCAGCAGTGAAGCTGCCGAGACCCAGTACTTC. Translating it yields CASSEAAETQYF.

J is TRBJ1-6 and V is TRBV7-2, with D unresolved. Between the trimmed V and J ends, which lost 5 bases and 1 base, there was a span of 9 bases. The CDR3 is made up of 15 amino acids. From germline, CDR1 is SGHTA and CDR2 FQGNSA. Here the CDR3 DNA reads TGTGCCAGCAGCCCCGTTCGATCCTATAATTCACCCCTCCACTTT. Encoded protein: CASSPVRSYNSPLHF.

The gene calls are TRBV6-2 or TRBV6-3 and TRBJ1-2; 10 bases align to TRBD1. The ends lost 4 bases at V and 4 bases at J; junction bases unmatched: 6. Germline V gene data show CDR1 as MNHEY and CDR2 as SVGEGT. The CDR3 extends over 15 amino acids. CDR3 nucleotide sequence: TGTGCCAGCAGTTCTGACAGGGGGCAAGTCTATGGCTACACCTTC. Translated: CASSSDRGQVYGYTF.

This chain connects TRBV27 to TRBJ1-2; 7 bases line up with TRBD1. Germline-derived CDR1 and CDR2 are MNHEY and SMNVEV (reference sequence). The CDR3 has 18 amino acids. V trimming: 1 base; J trimming: 8 bases; junction bases outside the gene matches: 19. This CDR3 reads CASSLLGGRSTVSKGYTF. Here the CDR3 DNA reads TGTGCCAGCAGTTTATTAGGGGGCCGGAGTACCGTTTCCAAGGGCTACACCTTC.

The chain recombines TRBV6-2 or TRBV6-3 with TRBJ1-2; D may be TRBD1 (5 bases). The CDR3 has 17 residues. The germline gives CDR1 MNHEY, CDR2 SVGEGT. V shed 0 bases and J shed 4 bases, with 18 bases lying between them. CDR3 residues: CASSYSNLKEGRYGYTF. CDR3 in DNA: TGTGCCAGCAGTTACTCGAACCTAAAAGAGGGGCGCTATGGCTACACCTTC.

This clone was found once. The rearrangement links TRBV19 to TRBJ1-5, with no clear D. The V gene lost 0 bases and the J gene lost 5 bases, with 11 bases spanning the gap. The germline V gene has CDR1 LNHDA and CDR2 SQIVND (reference sequence). CDR3 length: 15 amino acids. The CDR3 loop reads CASSIDRWSHQPQHF. The CDR3 DNA reads TGTGCCAGTAGTATAGATCGCTGGAGTCATCAGCCCCAGCATTTT.

This chain links TRBV27 with TRBJ2-7; D may be TRBD1 or TRBD2 (6 bases each). Germline V gene data show CDR1 as MNHEY and CDR2 as SMNVEV (reference sequence). Trimming removed 7 bases from V and 3 bases from J, with 16 bases in between. The CDR3 length is 14 residues. In DNA, the CDR3 is TGTGCCAGCACCAAAGTGGGGGGCCTCTACGAGCAGTACTTC. Its protein product is CASTKVGGLYEQYF.

The chain's CDR3 is CASSYVGTEAFF. CDR3 sequence (DNA): TGTGCCAGCAGTTACGTAGGGACTGAAGCTTTCTTT. The chain uses TRBV6-2 or TRBV6-3 and TRBJ1-1; no reliable D call. V was clipped by 2 bases and J by 5 bases, with 6 bases between them. The germline V gene has CDR1 MNHEY and CDR2 SVGEGT. The CDR3 has 12 residues.

This clone came up a few times. The gene calls are TRBV5-1 and TRBJ1-6; tentatively, D is TRBD1 (5 bases). Trimming cost V 1 base and J 10 bases, with 9 bases left between them. Germline V gives CDR1 SGHRS, CDR2 YFSETQ. The CDR3 is 13 residues long. In DNA form, the CDR3 reads TGCGCCAGCAGCTTGCAGGGACTGTCACCCCTCCACTTT. It codes for CASSLQGLSPLHF. The full variable domain, completed using reference TRBV5-1 and TRBJ1-6, is KAGVTQTPRYLIKTRGQQVTLSCSPISGHRSVSWYQQTPGQGLQFLFEYFSETQRNKGNFPGRFSGRQFSNSRSEMNVSTLELGDSALYLCASSLQGLSPLHFGNGTRLTVT.

The chain has TRBV6-2 or TRBV6-3 and TRBJ1-4; no definite D call. Looked up from germline, CDR1 is MNHEY and CDR2 is SVGEGT. V was cut by 7 bases and J by 0 bases, with 12 bases left in between. The CDR3 sequence is 15 residues long. The CDR3 DNA follows: TGTGCCAGCAACCCTCTGTTCGCAACTAATGAAAAACTGTTTTTT. Translation gives CASNPLFATNEKLFF.

CDR3 residues: CASSFQQGAGGYTF. The CDR3 nucleotides are TGTGCCAGCAGCTTCCAACAGGGGGCGGGTGGCTACACCTTC. This chain connects TRBV5-6 to TRBJ1-2; 9 bases match TRBD1. Germline assignment: CDR1 SGHDT and CDR2 YYEEEE. There are 14 residues in the CDR3. Trimming took 2 bases from V and 7 from J; bases not matched to a gene: 6.

This chain's CDR3 is CASSKAEGSNTEAFF. CDR3 coding DNA: TGTGCCAGCAGCAAAGCCGAGGGGTCGAACACTGAAGCTTTCTTT. The genes are TRBV21-1 and TRBJ1-1. TRBV21-1 is a pseudogene. The CDR3 length is 15 residues.

This clone has more than one count but fewer than ten. V gene TRBV29-1 combines with J gene TRBJ1-2; D gene uncertain. Trimming took off 1 base at V and 8 bases at J, with 14 bases between the two ends. The CDR3 extends over 13 amino acids. Germline CDR1 reads SQVTM; CDR2 reads ANQGSEA. CDR3 nucleotide sequence: TGCAGCGTTGAAGGGTGGCCCTTCGGGGGCTACACCTTC. Residues: CSVEGWPFGGYTF.

This clone has only a few counts. The chain has TRBV27 and TRBJ1-2, with 10 nucleotides matching TRBD1. V lost 4 bases, J lost 8 bases, and 7 bases stayed unmatched. The CDR3 totals 14 residues. Germline V gene sequence: CDR1 MNHEY, CDR2 SMNVEV (reference sequence). The CDR3 loop is CASSYRDRGEGYTF. CDR3 in DNA: TGTGCCAGCAGTTACCGGGACAGGGGAGAGGGCTACACCTTC.